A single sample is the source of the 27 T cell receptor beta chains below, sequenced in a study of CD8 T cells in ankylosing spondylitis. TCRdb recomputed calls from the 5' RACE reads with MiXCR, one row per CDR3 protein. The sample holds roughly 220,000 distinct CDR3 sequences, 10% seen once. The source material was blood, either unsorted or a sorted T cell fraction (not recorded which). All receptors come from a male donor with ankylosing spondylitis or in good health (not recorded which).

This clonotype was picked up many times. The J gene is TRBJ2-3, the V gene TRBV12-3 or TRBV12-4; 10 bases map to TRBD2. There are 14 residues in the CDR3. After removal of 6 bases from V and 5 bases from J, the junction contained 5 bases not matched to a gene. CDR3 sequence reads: CASSLAGAIDTQYF. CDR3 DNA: TGTGCCAGCAGCCTAGCGGGGGCGATAGATACGCAGTATTTT.

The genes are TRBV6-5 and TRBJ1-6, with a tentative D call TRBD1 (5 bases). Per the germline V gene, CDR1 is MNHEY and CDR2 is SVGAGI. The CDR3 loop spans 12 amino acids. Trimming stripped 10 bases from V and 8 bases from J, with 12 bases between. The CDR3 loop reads CAIKRGDSPLHF. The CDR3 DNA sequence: TGTGCCATAAAGAGGGGAGATTCACCCCTCCACTTT.

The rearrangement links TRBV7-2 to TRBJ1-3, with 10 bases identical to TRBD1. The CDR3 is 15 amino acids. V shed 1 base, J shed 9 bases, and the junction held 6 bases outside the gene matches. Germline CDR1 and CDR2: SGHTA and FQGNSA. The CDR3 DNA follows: TGTGCCAGCAGCTTAGAGGGGACAGGGGTCGGCACCATATATTTT. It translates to CASSLEGTGVGTIYF.

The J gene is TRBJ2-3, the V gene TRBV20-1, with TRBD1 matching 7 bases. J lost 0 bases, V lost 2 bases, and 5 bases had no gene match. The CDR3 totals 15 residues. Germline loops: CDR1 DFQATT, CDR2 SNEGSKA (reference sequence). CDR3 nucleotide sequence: TGCAGTGCTAGACGAGGGGGCCTAAGCACAGATACGCAGTATTTT. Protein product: CSARRGGLSTDTQYF.

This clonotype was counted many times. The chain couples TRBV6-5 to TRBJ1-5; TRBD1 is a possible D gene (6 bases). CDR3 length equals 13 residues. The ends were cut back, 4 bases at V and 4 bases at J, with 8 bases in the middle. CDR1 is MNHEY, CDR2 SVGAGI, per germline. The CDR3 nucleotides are TGTGCCAGCAGTTCCGGACAGAATCAGCCCCAGCATTTT. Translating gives CASSSGQNQPQHF.

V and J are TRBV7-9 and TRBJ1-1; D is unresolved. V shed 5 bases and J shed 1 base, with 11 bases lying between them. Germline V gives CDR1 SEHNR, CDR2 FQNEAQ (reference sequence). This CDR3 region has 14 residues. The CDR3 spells CASSKEYWNTEAFF. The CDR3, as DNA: TGTGCCAGCAGCAAAGAATATTGGAACACTGAAGCTTTCTTT.

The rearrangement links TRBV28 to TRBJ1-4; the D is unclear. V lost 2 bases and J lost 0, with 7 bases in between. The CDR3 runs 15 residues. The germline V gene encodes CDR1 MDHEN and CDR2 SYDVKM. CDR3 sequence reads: CASSLLSSTNEKLFF. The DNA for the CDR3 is TGTGCCAGCAGTTTACTGAGCTCAACTAATGAAAAACTGTTTTTT.

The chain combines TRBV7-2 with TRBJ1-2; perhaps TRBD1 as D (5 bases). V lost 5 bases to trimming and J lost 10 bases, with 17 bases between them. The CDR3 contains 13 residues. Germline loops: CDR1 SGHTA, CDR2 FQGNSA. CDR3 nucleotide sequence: TGTGCCAGCAGCCCGGGGGACGCACCTCCCTACACCTTC. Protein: CASSPGDAPPYTF. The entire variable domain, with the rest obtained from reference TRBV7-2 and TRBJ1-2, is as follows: GAGVSQSPSNKVTEKGKDVELRCDPISGHTALYWYRQSLGQGLEFLIYFQGNSAPDKSGLPSDRFSAERTGGSVSTLTIQRTQQEDSAVYLCASSPGDAPPYTFGSGTRLTVV.

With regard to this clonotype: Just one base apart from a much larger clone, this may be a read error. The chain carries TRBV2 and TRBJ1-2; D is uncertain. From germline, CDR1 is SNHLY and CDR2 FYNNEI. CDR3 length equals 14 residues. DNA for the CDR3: TGTGCCAGCAGTGAAACCGTCCAGGCGCGAGGCTACCCCTTC. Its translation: CASSETVQARGYPF.

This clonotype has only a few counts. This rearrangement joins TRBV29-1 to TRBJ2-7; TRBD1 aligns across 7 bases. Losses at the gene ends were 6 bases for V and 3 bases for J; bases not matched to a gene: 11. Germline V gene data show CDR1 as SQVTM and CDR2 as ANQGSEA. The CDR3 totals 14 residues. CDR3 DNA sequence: TGCAGCGTCCCCGGACAGGCTGGAGACTACGAGCAGTACTTC. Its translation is CSVPGQAGDYEQYF.

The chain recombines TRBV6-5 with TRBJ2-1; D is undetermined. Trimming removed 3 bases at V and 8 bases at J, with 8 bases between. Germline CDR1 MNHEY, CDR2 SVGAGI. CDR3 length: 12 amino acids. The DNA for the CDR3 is TGTGCCAGCAGTTATGGTGGGGATGAGCAGTTCTTC. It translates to CASSYGGDEQFF.

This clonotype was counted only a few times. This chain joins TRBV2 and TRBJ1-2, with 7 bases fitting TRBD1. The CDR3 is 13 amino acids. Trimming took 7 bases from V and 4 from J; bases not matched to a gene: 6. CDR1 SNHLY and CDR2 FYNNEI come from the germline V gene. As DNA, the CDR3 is TGTGCCAGCAAAGACAGGGCGGGCTATGGCTACACCTTC. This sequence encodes CASKDRAGYGYTF.

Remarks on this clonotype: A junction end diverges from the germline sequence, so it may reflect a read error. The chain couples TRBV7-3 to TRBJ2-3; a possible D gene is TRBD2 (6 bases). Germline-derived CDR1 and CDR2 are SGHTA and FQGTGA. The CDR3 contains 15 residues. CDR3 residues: CASSLFGGETDTLYF. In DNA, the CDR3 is TGTGCCAGCAGCTTATTTGGCGGGGAGACAGATACGCTGTATTTT.

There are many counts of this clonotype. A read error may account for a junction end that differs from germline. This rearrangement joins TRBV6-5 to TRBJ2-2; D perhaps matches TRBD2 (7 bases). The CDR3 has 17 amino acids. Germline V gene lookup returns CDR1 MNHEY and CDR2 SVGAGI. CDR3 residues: CASSYGFRGANTGELFF. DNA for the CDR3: TGTGCCAGCAGTTACGGGTTTCGGGGGGCGAATACCGGGGAGCTGTTTTTT.

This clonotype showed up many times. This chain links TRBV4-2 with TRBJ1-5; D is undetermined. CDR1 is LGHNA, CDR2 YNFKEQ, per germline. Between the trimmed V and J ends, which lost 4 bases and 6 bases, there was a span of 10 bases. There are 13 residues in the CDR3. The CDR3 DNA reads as TGTGCCAGCAGCCCAGACGGGAGTCAGCCCCAGCATTTT. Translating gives CASSPDGSQPQHF.

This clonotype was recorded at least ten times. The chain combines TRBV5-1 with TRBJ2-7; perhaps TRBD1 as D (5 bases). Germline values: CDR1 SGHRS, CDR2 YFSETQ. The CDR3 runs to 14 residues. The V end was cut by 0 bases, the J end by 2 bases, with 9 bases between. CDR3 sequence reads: CASSLGQNPYEQYF. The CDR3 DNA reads TGCGCCAGCAGCTTGGGACAGAATCCCTACGAGCAGTACTTC. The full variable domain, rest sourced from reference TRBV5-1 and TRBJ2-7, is KAGVTQTPRYLIKTRGQQVTLSCSPISGHRSVSWYQQTPGQGLQFLFEYFSETQRNKGNFPGRFSGRQFSNSRSEMNVSTLELGDSALYLCASSLGQNPYEQYFGPGTRLTVT.

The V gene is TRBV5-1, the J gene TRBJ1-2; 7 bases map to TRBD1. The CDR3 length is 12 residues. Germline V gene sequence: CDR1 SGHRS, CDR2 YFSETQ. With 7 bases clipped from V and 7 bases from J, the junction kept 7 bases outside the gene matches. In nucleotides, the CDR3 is TGCGCCAGCGCGGGACAGCAGGTTGGCTACACCTTC. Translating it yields CASAGQQVGYTF.

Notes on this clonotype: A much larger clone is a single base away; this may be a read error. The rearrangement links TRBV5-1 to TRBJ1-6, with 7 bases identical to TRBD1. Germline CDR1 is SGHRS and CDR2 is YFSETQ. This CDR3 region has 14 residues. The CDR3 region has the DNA TGCGCCAGCTGCTTGGGACAGCCAGATTCACCCCTCCACTTT. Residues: CASCLGQPDSPLHF.

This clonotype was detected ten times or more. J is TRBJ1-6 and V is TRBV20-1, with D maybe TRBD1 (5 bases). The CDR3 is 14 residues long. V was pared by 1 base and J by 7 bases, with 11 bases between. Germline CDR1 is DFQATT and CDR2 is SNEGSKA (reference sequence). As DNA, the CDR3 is TGCAGTGCTAGAGGGGGGGGGGTGAATTCACCCCTCCACTTT. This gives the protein CSARGGGVNSPLHF.

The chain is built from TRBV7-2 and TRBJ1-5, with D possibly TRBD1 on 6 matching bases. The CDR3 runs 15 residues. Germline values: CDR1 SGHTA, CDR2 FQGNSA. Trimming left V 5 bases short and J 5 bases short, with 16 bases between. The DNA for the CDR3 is TGTGCCAGCAGCGCCAGGTCCGGGGGCGATCAGCCCCAGCATTTT. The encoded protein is CASSARSGGDQPQHF.

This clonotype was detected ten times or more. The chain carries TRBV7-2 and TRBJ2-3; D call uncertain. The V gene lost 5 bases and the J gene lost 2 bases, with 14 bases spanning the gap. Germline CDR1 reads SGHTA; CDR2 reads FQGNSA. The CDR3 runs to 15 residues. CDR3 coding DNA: TGTGCCAGCAGCCGAAGCCTAGGCCCCACAGATACGCAGTATTTT. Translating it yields CASSRSLGPTDTQYF.

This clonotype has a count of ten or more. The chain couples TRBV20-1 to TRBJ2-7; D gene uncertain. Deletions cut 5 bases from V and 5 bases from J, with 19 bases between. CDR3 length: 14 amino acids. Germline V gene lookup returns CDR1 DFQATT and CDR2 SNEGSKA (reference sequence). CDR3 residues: CSALPGNEPHEQYF. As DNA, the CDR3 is TGCAGTGCTCTCCCAGGCAACGAACCCCACGAGCAGTACTTC.

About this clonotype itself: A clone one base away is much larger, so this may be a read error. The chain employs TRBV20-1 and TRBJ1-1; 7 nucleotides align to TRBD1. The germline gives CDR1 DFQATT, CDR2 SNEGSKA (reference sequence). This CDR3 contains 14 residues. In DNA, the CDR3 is TGCAGTGCTGAAACAGGGGTTGTGGGCACTGAAGCTTCCTTT. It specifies CSAETGVVGTEASF.

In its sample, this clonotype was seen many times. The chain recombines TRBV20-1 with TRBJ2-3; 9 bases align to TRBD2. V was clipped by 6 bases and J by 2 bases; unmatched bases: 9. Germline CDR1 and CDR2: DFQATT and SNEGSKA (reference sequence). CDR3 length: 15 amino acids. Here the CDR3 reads CSAGGGAVITDTQYF. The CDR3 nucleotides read TGCAGTGCGGGCGGGGGGGCGGTCATCACAGATACGCAGTATTTT.

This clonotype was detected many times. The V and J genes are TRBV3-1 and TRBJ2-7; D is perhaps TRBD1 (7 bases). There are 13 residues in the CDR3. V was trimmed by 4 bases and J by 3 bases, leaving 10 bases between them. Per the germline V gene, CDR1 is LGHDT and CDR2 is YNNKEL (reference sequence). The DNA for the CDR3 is TGTGCCAGCAGCCTCCAGGGGGGCTACGAGCAGTACTTC. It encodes CASSLQGGYEQYF.

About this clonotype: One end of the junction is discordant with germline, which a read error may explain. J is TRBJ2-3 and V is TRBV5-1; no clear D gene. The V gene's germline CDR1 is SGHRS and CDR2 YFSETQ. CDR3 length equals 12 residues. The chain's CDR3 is CASSLAADTQCF. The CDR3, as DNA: TGCGCCAGCAGCTTGGCTGCAGATACGCAGTGTTTT.

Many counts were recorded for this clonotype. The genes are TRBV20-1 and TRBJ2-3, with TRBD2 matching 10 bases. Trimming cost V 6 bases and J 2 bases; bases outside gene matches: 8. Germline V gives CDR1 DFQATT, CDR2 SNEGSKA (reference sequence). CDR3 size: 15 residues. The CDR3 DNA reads TGCAGTGCAAGCCCTAGCGGGGGTTTCACAGATACGCAGTATTTT. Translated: CSASPSGGFTDTQYF.